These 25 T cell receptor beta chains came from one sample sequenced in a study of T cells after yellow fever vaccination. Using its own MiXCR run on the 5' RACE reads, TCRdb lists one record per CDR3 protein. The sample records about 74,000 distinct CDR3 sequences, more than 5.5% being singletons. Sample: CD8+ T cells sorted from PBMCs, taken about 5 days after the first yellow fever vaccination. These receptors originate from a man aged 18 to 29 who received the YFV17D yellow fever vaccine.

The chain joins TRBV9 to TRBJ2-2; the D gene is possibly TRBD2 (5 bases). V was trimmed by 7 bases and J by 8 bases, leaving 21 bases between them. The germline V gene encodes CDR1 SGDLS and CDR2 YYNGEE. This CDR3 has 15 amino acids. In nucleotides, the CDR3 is TGTGCCAGCGGTGGAGGCGGGTCTCAGCCAGGGGAGCTGTTTTTT. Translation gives CASGGGGSQPGELFF.

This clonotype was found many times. The CDR3 bases are TGCAGCGTTCCGACCATGAGGACCGGGGAGCTGTTTTTT. This translates into CSVPTMRTGELFF. V is TRBV29-1 and J is TRBJ2-2; D not resolved. Germline CDR1 and CDR2: SQVTM and ANQGSEA. This CDR3 spans 13 amino acids. V lost 5 bases to trimming and J lost 5 bases, with 12 bases between them.

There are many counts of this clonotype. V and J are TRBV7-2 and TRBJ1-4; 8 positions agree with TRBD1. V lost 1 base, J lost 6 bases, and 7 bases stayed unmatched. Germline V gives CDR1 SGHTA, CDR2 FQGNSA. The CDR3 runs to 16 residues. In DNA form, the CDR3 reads TGTGCCAGCAGCTTAGAGCCCAGGGGGCTGGATGAAAAACTGTTTTTT. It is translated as CASSLEPRGLDEKLFF.

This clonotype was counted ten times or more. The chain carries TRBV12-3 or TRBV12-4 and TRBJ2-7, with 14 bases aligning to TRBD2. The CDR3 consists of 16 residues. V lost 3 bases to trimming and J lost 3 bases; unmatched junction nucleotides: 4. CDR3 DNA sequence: TGTGCCAGCAGTTTCTCTGGGACTAGCGGGGGCTACGAGCAGTACTTC. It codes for CASSFSGTSGGYEQYF.

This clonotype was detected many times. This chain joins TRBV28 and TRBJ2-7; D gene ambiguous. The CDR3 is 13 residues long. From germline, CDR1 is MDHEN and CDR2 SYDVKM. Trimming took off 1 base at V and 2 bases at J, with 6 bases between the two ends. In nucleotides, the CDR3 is TGTGCCAGCAGTTTATCCTCTGCCTACGAGCAGTACTTC. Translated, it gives CASSLSSAYEQYF.

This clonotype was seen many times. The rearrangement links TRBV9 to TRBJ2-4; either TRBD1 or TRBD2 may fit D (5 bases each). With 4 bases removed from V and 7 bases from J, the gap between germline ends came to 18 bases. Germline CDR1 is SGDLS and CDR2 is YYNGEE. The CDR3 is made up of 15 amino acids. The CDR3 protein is CASSLNGGPGNIQYF. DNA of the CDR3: TGTGCCAGCAGCCTAAATGGGGGTCCGGGGAACATTCAGTACTTC.

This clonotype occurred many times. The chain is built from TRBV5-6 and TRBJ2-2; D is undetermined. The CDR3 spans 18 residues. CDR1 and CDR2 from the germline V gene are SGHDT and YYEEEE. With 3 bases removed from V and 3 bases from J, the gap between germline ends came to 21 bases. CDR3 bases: TGTGCCAGCAGCTCCGAACCAGTGTACAGAGAATACACCGGGGAGCTGTTTTTT. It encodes CASSSEPVYREYTGELFF.

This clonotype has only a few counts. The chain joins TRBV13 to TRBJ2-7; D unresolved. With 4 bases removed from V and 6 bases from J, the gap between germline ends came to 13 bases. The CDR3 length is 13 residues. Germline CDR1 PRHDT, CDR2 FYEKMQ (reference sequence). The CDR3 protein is CASSSYDTSEQYV. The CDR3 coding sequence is TGTGCCAGCAGCTCCTATGACACTTCCGAGCAGTACGTC.

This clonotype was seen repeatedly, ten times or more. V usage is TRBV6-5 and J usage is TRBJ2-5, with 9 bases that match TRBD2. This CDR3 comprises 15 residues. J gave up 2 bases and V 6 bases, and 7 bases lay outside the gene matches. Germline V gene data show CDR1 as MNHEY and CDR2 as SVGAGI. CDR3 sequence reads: CASSLGLAGQETQYF. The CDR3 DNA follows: TGTGCCAGCAGCTTAGGCCTAGCGGGGCAAGAGACCCAGTACTTC.

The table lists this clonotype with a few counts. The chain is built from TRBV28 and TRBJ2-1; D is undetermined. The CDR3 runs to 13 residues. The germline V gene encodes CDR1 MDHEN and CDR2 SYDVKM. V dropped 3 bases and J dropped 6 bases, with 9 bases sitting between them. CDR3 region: CASSLYISNEQFF. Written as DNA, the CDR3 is TGTGCCAGCAGTTTGTACATATCCAATGAGCAGTTCTTC.

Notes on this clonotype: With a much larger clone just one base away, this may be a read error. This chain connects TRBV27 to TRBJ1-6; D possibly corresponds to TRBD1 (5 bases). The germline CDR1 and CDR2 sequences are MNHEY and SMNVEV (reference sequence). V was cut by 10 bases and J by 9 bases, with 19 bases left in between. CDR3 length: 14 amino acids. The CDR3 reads CAIRGRGTTSPLHF. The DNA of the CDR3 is TGTGCCATCCGCGGGCGGGGGACGACTTCACCCCTCCACTTT.

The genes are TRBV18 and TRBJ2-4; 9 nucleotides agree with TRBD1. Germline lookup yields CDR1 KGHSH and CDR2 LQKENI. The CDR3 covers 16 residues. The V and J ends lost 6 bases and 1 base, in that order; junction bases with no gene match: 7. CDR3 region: CASSDNRGRAKNIQYF. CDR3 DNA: TGTGCCAGCTCGGATAACAGGGGGCGCGCCAAAAACATTCAGTACTTC.

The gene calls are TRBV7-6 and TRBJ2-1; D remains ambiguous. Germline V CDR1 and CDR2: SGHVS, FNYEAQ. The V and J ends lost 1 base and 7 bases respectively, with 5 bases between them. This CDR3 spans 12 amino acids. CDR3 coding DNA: TGTGCCAGCAGCTTAGTGGAGAATGAGCAGTTCTTC. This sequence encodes CASSLVENEQFF.

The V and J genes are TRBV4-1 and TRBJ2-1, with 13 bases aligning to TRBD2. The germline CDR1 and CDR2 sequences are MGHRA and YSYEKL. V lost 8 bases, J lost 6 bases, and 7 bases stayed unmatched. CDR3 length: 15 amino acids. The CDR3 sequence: CASSELAGGRNEQFF. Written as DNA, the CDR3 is TGCGCCAGCTCAGAACTAGCGGGGGGGCGCAATGAGCAGTTCTTC.

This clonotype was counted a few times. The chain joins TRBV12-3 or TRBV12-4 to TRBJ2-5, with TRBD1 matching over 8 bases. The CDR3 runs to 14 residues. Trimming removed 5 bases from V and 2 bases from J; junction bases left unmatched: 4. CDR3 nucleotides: TGTGCCAGCAGTGGCAGGGGGCCTCAAGAGACCCAGTACTTC. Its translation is CASSGRGPQETQYF.

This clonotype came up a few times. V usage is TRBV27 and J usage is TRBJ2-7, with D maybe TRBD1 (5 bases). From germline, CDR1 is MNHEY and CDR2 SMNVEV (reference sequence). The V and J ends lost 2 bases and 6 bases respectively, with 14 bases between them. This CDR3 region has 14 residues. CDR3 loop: CASSLMGRVGEQYF. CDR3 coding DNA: TGTGCCAGCAGTTTAATGGGCAGGGTGGGCGAGCAGTACTTC.

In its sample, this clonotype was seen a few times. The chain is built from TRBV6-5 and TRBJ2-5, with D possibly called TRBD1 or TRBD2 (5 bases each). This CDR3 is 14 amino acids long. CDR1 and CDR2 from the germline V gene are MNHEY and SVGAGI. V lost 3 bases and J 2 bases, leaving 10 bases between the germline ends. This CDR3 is CASSYQGPQETQYF. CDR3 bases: TGTGCCAGCAGTTATCAGGGACCACAAGAGACCCAGTACTTC.

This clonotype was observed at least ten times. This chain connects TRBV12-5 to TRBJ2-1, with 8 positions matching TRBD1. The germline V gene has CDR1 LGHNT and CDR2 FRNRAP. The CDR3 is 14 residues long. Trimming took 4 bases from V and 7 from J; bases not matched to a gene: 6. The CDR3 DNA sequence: TGTGCTAGTGGTTCAGGGACAGGTATAAATGAGCAGTTCTTC. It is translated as CASGSGTGINEQFF. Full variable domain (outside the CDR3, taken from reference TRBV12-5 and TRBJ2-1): DARVTQTPRHKVTEMGQEVTMRCQPILGHNTVFWYRQTMMQGLELLAYFRNRAPLDDSGMPKDRFSAEMPDATLATLKIQPSEPRDSAVYFCASGSGTGINEQFFGPGTRLTVL.

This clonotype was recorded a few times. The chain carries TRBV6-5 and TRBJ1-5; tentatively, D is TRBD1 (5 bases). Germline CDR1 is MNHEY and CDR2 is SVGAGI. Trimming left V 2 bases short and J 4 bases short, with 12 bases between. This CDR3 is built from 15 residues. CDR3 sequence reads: CASSYPGETNQPQHF. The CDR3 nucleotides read TGTGCCAGCAGTTACCCGGGGGAGACGAATCAGCCCCAGCATTTT.

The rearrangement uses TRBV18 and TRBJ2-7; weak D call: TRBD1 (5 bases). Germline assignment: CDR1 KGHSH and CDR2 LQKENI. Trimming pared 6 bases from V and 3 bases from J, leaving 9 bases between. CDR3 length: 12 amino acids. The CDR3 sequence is CASSDRNYEQYF. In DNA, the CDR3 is TGTGCCAGCTCTGACAGAAACTACGAGCAGTACTTC.

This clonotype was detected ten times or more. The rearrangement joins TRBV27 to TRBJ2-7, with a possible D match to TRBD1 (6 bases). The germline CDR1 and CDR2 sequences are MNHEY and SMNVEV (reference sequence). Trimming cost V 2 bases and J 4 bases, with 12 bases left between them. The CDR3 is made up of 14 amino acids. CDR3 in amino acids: CASSLTGTNYEQYV. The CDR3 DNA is TGTGCCAGCAGTTTAACCGGGACAAATTACGAGCAGTACGTC.

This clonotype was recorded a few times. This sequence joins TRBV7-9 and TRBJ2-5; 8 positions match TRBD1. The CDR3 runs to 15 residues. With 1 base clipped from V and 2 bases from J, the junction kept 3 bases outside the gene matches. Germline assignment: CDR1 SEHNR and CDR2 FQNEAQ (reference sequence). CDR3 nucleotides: TGTGCCAGCAGCTTAGTCGGGACAGGACAAGAGACCCAGTACTTC. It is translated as CASSLVGTGQETQYF. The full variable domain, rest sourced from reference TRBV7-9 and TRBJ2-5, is DTGVSQNPRHKITKRGQNVTFRCDPISEHNRLYWYRQTLGQGPEFLTYFQNEAQLEKSRLLSDRFSAERPKGSFSTLEIQRTEQGDSAMYLCASSLVGTGQETQYFGPGTRLLVL.

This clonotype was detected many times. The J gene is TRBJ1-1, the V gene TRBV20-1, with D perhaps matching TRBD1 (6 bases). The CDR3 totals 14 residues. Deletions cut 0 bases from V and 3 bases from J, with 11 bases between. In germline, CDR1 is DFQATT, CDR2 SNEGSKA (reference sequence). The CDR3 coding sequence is TGCAGTGCTAGAGATGGGGACACATACACTGAAGCTTTCTTT. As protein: CSARDGDTYTEAFF.

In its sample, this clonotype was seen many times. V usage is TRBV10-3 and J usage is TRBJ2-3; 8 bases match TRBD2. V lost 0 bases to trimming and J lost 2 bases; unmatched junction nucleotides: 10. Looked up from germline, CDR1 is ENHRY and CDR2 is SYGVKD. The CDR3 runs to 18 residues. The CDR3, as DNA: TGTGCCATCAGTGAGTCGGCCGGAGCGGGGGCCTACACAGATACGCAGTATTTT. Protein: CAISESAGAGAYTDTQYF.

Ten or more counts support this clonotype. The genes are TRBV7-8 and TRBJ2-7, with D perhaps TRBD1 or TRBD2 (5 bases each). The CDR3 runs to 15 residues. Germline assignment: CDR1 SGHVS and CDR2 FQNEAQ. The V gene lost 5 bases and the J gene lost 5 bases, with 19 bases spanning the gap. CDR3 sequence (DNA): TGTGCCAGCAGCGACAGCCTTCGGGGCATTCACGAGCAGTACGTC. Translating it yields CASSDSLRGIHEQYV.